The sequence of this T cell receptor beta chain was determined in a study of liver allograft versus peripheral blood T cells. In the study overall: Recipients' peripheral blood T cell receptor repertoires were compared with those in transplanted livers.

TCRdb re-called the reads with MiXCR, one entry per CDR3 protein. The sample carries about 9,100 distinct CDR3 sequences, roughly 22% recorded once. This clonotype showed up just a few times. Antigen: not known. V lost 4 bases to trimming and J lost 4 bases, with 11 bases between them. The CDR3 has 14 amino acids. CDR1 and CDR2 from the germline V gene are DFQATT and SNEGSKA (reference sequence). Whole-study results and caveats: Repertoires found inside liver allografts reportedly differed from T cell receptor repertoires in peripheral blood.

The source of this sequence is a human patient who had a liver transplant. Certain T cells may be donor cells from the graft. V and J are TRBV20-1 and TRBJ1-6; D gene ambiguous. The CDR3 coding sequence is TGCAGTGCTATTTCGGGGAGTTATAATTCACCCCTCCACTTT. The encoded protein is CSAISGSYNSPLHF.